The clone carrying this T cell receptor beta chain has just a few counts. Its antigen is as yet unknown. The germline CDR1 and CDR2 sequences are SGHVS and FQNEAQ. The J segment lost 5 bases and the V segment lost 1 base, leaving 4 bases of the junction unmatched. There are 15 residues in the CDR3. The PCR was carried out with 60 Vbeta primers and 13 Jbeta primers. TCRdb keeps only in-frame clones here, not all; method: immunoSEQ multiplex PCR. The repertoire includes around 100,000 clones, approximately 69% of them detected once, and roughly 4.2% sits in the top ten. The sample is drawn from a study of cytomegalovirus exposure and HLA in healthy donors. Study-wide findings and caveats: Prior analysis indicated that the majority of TCR beta V segments exhibited productivity approximately 87% or approximately 30% of the time.

This chain connects TRBV7-8 to TRBJ1-1, with 10 bases identical to TRBD1. This TCR was recovered from a woman between 40 and 50 years old in good health and CMV-seropositive. The material sequenced was PBMCs. CDR3 DNA: TGTGCCAGCAGCTTAGTGGACAGGGGGGGGACTGAAGCTTTCTTT. It yields the protein CASSLVDRGGTEAFF.